The 16 T cell receptor beta chains below all came from one sample that was sequenced in a study of blood T cell repertoires in COVID-19. Sequencing used immunoSEQ multiplex PCR; TCRdb keeps in-frame clones, though not all of them. The sample yields approximately 450,000 clones, approximately 90% seen once. The specimen was peripheral blood. The receptors stem from a woman aged 25 to 45 with acute or convalescent COVID-19.

This rearrangement joins TRBV5-1 to TRBJ1-3; 8 bases match TRBD1. Looked up from germline, CDR1 is SGHRS and CDR2 is YFSETQ. The ends lost 4 bases at V and 8 bases at J; junction bases unmatched: 14. This CDR3 is built from 16 residues. CDR3 DNA sequence: TGCGCCAGCAGCCCGGGCGAGGGGACAGGAGGAGACACCATATATTTT. Encoded protein: CASSPGEGTGGDTIYF.

The sample holds one count of this clone. The chain combines TRBV5-1 with TRBJ2-7; tentatively, D is TRBD1 (5 bases). Trimming removed 3 bases from V and 5 bases from J, with 9 bases in between. CDR3 length equals 12 residues. Germline V gives CDR1 SGHRS, CDR2 YFSETQ. The CDR3 DNA sequence: TGCGCCAGCAGCTCAAAGGGGCACGAGCAGTACTTC. Its translation is CASSSKGHEQYF.

This clone occurred once. The J gene is TRBJ2-3, the V gene TRBV24-1; 10 positions match TRBD2. The germline V gene encodes CDR1 KGHDR and CDR2 SFDVKD. The junction had 12 bases not matched to a gene; V was cut back by 1 base and J by 6 bases. The CDR3 length is 18 residues. This chain's CDR3 is CATSDLGFERGGFDTQYF. The CDR3 region has the DNA TGTGCCACCAGTGATTTAGGCTTTGAGCGGGGGGGCTTTGATACGCAGTATTTT.

The chain carries TRBV11-2 and TRBJ2-1, with 9 bases that match TRBD1. The CDR3 runs to 16 residues. CDR1 is SGHAT, CDR2 FQNNGV, per germline. The V segment lost 4 bases and the J segment 3 bases; nucleotides outside the gene matches: 7. The CDR3 protein is CASSSSGTGYYNEQFF. DNA for the CDR3: TGTGCCAGCAGCTCCTCCGGGACAGGGTACTACAATGAGCAGTTCTTC.

On this clone: At one end, the junction sequence differs from germline, possibly due to a read error. The rearrangement links TRBV28 to TRBJ2-3, with TRBD1 matching over 7 bases. The germline gives CDR1 MDHEN, CDR2 SYDVKM. The CDR3 sequence is 11 residues long. As DNA, the CDR3 is TGCCGGGACAGATACACAGATACGCAGTATTTT. Translation: CRDRYTDTQYF. The variable domain in full, completed from reference TRBV28 and TRBJ2-3, reads DVKVTQSSRYLVKRTGEKVFLECVQDMDHENMFWYRQDPGLGLRLIYFSYDVKMKEKGDIPEGYSVSREKKERFSLILESASTNQTSMYLCRDRYTDTQYFGPGTRLTVL.

Comments on this clone: This sample includes further DNA sequences coding for the same CDR3. This chain uses TRBV6-5 with TRBJ1-2, with 7 bases fitting TRBD1. The CDR3 runs to 13 residues. The V segment lost 5 bases and the J segment 4 bases; nucleotides outside the gene matches: 4. Germline assignment: CDR1 MNHEY and CDR2 SVGAGI. CDR3 amino acids: CASSPDRFYGYTF. Here the CDR3 DNA reads TGTGCCAGCAGTCCGGACAGGTTCTATGGCTACACCTTC.

In this sample, this clone turned up once. The chain employs TRBV14 and TRBJ2-2; D unresolved. Trimming stripped 6 bases from V and 1 base from J, with 6 bases between. The CDR3 covers 13 residues. CDR1 is SGHDN and CDR2 is FVKESK in the germline V gene. Here the CDR3 DNA reads TGTGCCAGCAGGCGACAGAACACCGGGGAGCTGTTTTTT. It codes for CASRRQNTGELFF.

The gene calls are TRBV13 and TRBJ2-7; 7 bases align to TRBD1. CDR1 is PRHDT, CDR2 FYEKMQ, per germline (reference sequence). The CDR3 has 14 amino acids. Trimming cost V 4 bases and J 3 bases; bases outside gene matches: 6. CDR3 region: CASSSRQGGYEQYF. DNA of the CDR3: TGTGCCAGCAGCTCCCGACAGGGTGGCTACGAGCAGTACTTC. The full variable domain, its missing parts supplied by reference TRBV13 and TRBJ2-7, is AAGVIQSPRHLIKEKRETATLKCYPIPRHDTVYWYQQGPGQDPQFLISFYEKMQSDKGSIPDRFSAQQFSDYHSELNMSSLELGDSALYFCASSSRQGGYEQYFGPGTRLTVT.

J is TRBJ1-2 and V is TRBV6-5, with 9 nucleotides matching TRBD1. Germline-derived CDR1 and CDR2 are MNHEY and SVGAGI. With V trimmed by 5 bases and J by 7 bases, 5 bases remained unmatched. The CDR3 is 13 amino acids. The CDR3 DNA sequence: TGTGCCAGCAGTCTAGGACAGGGGCTTGGCTACACCTTC. Amino acid sequence: CASSLGQGLGYTF.

The DNA of the CDR3 is TGTGCCAGCTCACCAAAGGGGGCTTTTCCCACTGAAGCTTTCTTT. Translated: CASSPKGAFPTEAFF. This sequence joins TRBV18 and TRBJ1-1, with TRBD1 identical over 7 bases. The J segment lost 4 bases and the V segment lost 2 bases, leaving 7 bases of the junction unmatched. This CDR3 spans 15 amino acids. Germline V gene lookup returns CDR1 KGHSH and CDR2 LQKENI.

This clone was counted once. The CDR3 DNA reads TGTGCCAGCAGCGAACTTCTCACTGGAAACACCATATATTTT. Protein: CASSELLTGNTIYF. The gene calls are TRBV3-1 (or the pseudogene TRBV3-2) and TRBJ1-3; D is ambiguous. This CDR3 contains 14 residues. The germline V gene has CDR1 LGHDT and CDR2 YNNKEL (reference sequence). The V end lost 5 bases, the J end lost 2 bases, and 10 bases lay between the germline ends.

The gene calls are TRBV9 and TRBJ1-2, with 7 bases lining up with TRBD1. Germline V gives CDR1 SGDLS, CDR2 YYNGEE. The V and J ends lost 4 bases and 8 bases, in that order; junction bases with no gene match: 14. The CDR3 totals 15 residues. CDR3 in amino acids: CASSIGTDQARGYTF. Written as DNA, the CDR3 is TGTGCCAGCAGCATAGGGACAGATCAAGCCAGGGGCTACACCTTC.

The chain uses TRBV5-1 and TRBJ1-1, with D perhaps TRBD1 (5 bases). CDR1 is SGHRS, CDR2 YFSETQ, per germline. Trimming cost V 4 bases and J 1 base, with 11 bases left between them. This CDR3 has 14 amino acids. The CDR3 DNA is TGCGCCAGCAGCGTCTCAACAGGGAACACTGAAGCTTTCTTT. This codes for CASSVSTGNTEAFF.

This CDR3 is CASSATGERQFF. The CDR3, as DNA: TGTGCCAGCAGCGCTACAGGGGAAAGACAGTTCTTC. The rearrangement links TRBV3-1 (or the pseudogene TRBV3-2) to TRBJ2-1; 7 bases line up with TRBD1. The CDR3 contains 12 residues. Per germline, CDR1 LGHDT and CDR2 YNNKEL (reference sequence). V trimming: 5 bases; J trimming: 13 bases; junction bases outside the gene matches: 8.

A few counts support this clone. The chain joins TRBV2 to TRBJ1-6; D is unclear. V dropped 4 bases and J dropped 6 bases, with 7 bases sitting between them. The CDR3 extends over 13 amino acids. Germline V gene lookup returns CDR1 SNHLY and CDR2 FYNNEI. In DNA, the CDR3 is TGTGCCAGCAGTGGCGAGGGTAATTCACCCCTCCACTTT. It specifies CASSGEGNSPLHF.

V gene TRBV29-1 combines with J gene TRBJ2-1; 9 nucleotides agree with TRBD1. The CDR3 is 16 amino acids. With V trimmed by 2 bases and J by 3 bases, 8 bases remained unmatched. Germline values: CDR1 SQVTM, CDR2 ANQGSEA. CDR3 loop: CSVEHPRTGDYNEQFF. For the CDR3, the DNA is TGCAGCGTTGAACACCCAAGGACAGGGGACTACAATGAGCAGTTCTTC.